This TCR beta chain was observed in a study of blood T cell repertoires in COVID-19. At the level of the study: Samples representing acute and convalescent COVID-19 were sourced from the United States, Italy and Spain. PBMCs, B-cell-depleted T cells, or T cells were the source of the cDNA or gDNA that made up the material.

Original data processing: Scientists estimated how many nucleated cells there were by amplifying reference gene primers. Profiled with immunoSEQ multiplex PCR; TCRdb holds only in-frame clones, not every one. V and J calls and clone size are copied from that table; D and trimming were computed from the DNA. The sample holds about 190,000 clones, approximately 79% seen once. Unmatched junction bases numbered 7, after V lost 6 bases and J lost 2 bases. There are 15 residues in the CDR3. The germline CDR1 and CDR2 sequences are MNHEY and SVGAGI. The material sequenced was peripheral blood. The clonotype comes from a woman aged 50 to 60 with acute or convalescent COVID-19. The chain has TRBV6-5 and TRBJ1-5; 7 bases map to TRBD1. The CDR3 DNA follows: TGTGCCAGCAGCGCGACAGGGAGCGGCAATCAGCCCCAGCATTTT. Translation: CASSATGSGNQPQHF.